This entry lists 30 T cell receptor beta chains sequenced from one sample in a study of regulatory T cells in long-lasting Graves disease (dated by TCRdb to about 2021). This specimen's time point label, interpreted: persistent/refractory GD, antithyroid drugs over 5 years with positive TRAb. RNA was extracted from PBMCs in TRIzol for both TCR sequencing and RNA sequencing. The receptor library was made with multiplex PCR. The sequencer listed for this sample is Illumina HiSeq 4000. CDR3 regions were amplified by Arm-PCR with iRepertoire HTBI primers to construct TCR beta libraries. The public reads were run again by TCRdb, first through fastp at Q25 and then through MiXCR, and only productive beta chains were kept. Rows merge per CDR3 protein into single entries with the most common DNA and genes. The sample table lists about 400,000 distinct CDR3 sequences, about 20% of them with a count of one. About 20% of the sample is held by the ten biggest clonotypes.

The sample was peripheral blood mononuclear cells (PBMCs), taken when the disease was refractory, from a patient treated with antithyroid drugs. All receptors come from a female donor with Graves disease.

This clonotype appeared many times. The CDR3 DNA reads as TGTGCCAGCAGTGGTCCGTATGACGAGCAGTACTTC. As protein: CASSGPYDEQYF. The chain has TRBV6-1 and TRBJ2-7; D is unresolved. This CDR3 region has 12 residues. Germline V gene lookup returns CDR1 MNHNS and CDR2 SASEGT. V was shortened by 4 bases and J by 5 bases, with 9 bases between the two germline ends.

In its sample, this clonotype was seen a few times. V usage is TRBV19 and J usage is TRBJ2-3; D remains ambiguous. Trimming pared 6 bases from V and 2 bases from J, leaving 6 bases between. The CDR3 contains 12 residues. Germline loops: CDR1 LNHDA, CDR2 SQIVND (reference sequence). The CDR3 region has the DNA TGTGCCAGTAGCGGTCTCACAGATACGCAGTATTTT. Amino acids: CASSGLTDTQYF.

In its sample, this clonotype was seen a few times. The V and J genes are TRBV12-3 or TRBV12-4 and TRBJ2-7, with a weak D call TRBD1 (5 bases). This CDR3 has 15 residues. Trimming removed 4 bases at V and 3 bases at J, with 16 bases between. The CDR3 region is CASSSVWGTGYEQYF. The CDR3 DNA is TGTGCCAGCAGTTCGGTCTGGGGCACCGGCTACGAGCAGTACTTC.

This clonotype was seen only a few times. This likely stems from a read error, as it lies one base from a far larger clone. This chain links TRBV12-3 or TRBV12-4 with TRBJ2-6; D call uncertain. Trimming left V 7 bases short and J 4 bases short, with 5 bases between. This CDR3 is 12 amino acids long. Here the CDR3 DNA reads TGTGCCAGCAATCAAGGGGCCAACGTCCTGACTTTC. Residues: CASNQGANVLTF.

CDR3 sequence (DNA): TGTGCCAGCAGGCACATTGGAGGCTACACCTTC. Translated: CASRHIGGYTF. The chain combines TRBV6-1 with TRBJ1-2; no definite D call. The length of the CDR3 is 11 residues. The V gene's germline CDR1 is MNHNS and CDR2 SASEGT. V dropped 6 bases and J dropped 8 bases, with 10 bases sitting between them.

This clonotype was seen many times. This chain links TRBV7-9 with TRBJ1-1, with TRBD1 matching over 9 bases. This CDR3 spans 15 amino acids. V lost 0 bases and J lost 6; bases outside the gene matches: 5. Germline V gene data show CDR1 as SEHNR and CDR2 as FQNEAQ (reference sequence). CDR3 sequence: CASSLAGGQGAEAFF. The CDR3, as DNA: TGTGCCAGCAGCTTAGCAGGGGGACAGGGCGCTGAAGCTTTCTTT.

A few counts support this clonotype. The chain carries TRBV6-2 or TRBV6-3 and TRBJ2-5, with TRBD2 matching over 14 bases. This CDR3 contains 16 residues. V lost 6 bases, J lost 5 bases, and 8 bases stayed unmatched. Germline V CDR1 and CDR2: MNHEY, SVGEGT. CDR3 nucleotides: TGTGCCAGCAGCCCAAGAAGACTAGCGGGAGGGGAGACCCAGTACTTC. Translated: CASSPRRLAGGETQYF.

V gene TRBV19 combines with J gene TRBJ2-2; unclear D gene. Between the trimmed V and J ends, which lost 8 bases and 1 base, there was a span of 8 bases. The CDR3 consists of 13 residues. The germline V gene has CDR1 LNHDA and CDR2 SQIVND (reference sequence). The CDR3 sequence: CASLRKNTGELFF. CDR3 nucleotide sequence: TGTGCCAGTCTGCGGAAGAACACCGGGGAGCTGTTTTTT.

The DNA of the CDR3 is TGTGCCAGTGGGATGAAAGGGAACACTGAAGCTTTCTTT. Translated, it gives CASGMKGNTEAFF. The J gene is TRBJ1-1, the V gene TRBV19; D gene uncertain. The CDR3 has 13 amino acids. In germline, CDR1 is LNHDA, CDR2 SQIVND (reference sequence). Trimming took off 8 bases at V and 1 base at J, with 11 bases between the two ends.

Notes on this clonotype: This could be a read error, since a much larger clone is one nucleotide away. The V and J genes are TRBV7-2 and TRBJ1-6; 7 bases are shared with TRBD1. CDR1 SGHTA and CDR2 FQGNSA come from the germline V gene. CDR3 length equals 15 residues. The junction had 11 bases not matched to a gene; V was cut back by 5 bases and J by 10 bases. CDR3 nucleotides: TGTGCCAGCAGCCACAGGGGCGCCTCTGGATCACCCCTCCACTTT. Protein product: CASSHRGASGSPLHF. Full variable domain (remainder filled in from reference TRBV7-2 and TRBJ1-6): GAGVSQSPSNKVTEKGKDVELRCDPISGHTALYWYRQSLGQGLEFLIYFQGNSAPDKSGLPSDRFSAERTGGSVSTLTIQRTQQEDSAVYLCASSHRGASGSPLHFGNGTRLTVT.

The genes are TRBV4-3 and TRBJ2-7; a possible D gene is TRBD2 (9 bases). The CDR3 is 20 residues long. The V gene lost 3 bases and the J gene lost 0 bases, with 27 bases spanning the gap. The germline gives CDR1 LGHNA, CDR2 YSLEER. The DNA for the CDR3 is TGCGCCAGCAGCCACACAGGCAGGGGGCCAGCGGGAGGCCACTCCTACGAGCAGTACTTC. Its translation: CASSHTGRGPAGGHSYEQYF.

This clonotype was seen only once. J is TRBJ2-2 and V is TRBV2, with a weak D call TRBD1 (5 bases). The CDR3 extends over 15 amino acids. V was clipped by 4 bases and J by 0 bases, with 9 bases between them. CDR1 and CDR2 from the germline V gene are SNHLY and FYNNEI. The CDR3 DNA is TGTGCCAGCAGTGTAGGGGCAGCGAACACCGGGGAGCTGTTTTTT. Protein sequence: CASSVGAANTGELFF.

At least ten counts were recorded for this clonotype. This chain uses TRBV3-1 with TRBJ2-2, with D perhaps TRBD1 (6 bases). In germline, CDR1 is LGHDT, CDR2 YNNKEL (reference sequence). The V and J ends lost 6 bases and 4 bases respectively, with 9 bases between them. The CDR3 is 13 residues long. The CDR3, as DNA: TGTGCCAGCAGACAGGGTGGCACCGGGGAGCTGTTTTTT. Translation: CASRQGGTGELFF.

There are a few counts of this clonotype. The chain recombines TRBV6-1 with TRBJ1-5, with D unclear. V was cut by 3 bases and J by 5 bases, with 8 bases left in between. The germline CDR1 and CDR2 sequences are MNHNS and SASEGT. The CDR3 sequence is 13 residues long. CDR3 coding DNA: TGTGCCAGCAGTGACAGGAGGCATCAGCCCCAGCATTTT. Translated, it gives CASSDRRHQPQHF.

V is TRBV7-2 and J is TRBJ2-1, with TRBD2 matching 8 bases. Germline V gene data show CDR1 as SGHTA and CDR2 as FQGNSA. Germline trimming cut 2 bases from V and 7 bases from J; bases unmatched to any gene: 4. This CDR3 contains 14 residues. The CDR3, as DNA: TGTGCCAGCAGCTTACATGGGACTAGTAATGAGCAGTTCTTC. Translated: CASSLHGTSNEQFF.

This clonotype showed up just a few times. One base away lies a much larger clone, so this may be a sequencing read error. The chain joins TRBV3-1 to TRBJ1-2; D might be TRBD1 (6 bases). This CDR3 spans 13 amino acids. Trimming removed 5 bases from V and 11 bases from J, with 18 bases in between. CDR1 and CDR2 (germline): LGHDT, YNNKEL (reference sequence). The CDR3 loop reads CASSYWTELLYTF. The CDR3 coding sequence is TGTGCCAGCAGCTACTGGACAGAACTCCTTTACACCTTC. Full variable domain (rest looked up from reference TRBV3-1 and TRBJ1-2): DTAVSQTPKYLVTQMGNDKSIKCEQNLGHDTMYWYKQDSKKFLKIMFSYNNKELIINETVPNRFSPKSPDKAHLNLHINSLELGDSAVYFCASSYWTELLYTFGSGTRLTVV.

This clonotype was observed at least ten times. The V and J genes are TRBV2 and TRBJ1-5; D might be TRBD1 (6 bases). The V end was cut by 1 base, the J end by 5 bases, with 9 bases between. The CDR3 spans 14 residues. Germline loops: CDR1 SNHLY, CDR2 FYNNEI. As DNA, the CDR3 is TGTGCCAGCAGTGAAGGGCAGGGGCATCAGCCCCAGCATTTT. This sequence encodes CASSEGQGHQPQHF.

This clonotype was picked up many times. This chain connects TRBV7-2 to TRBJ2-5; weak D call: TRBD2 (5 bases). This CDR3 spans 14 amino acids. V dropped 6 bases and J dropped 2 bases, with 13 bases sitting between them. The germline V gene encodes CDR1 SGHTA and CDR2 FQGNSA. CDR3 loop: CASRRESGQETQYF. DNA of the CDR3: TGTGCCAGCAGGAGGGAGTCGGGGCAAGAGACCCAGTACTTC.

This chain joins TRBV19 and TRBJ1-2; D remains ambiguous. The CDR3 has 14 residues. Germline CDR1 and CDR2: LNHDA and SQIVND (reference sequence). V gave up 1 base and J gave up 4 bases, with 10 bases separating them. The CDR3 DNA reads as TGTGCCAGTAGTATAGGGAAAGAAGCCTATGGCTACACCTTC. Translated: CASSIGKEAYGYTF.

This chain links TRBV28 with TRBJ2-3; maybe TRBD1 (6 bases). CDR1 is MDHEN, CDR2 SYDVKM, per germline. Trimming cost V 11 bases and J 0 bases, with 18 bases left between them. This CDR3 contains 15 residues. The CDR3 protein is CAHCSGQFSTDTQYF. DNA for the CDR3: TGTGCCCACTGTAGTGGACAGTTTAGCACAGATACGCAGTATTTT.

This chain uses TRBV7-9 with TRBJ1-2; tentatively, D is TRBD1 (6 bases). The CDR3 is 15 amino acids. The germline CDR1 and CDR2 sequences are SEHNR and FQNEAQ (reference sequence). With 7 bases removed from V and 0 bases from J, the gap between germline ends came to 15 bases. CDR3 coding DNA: TGTGCCAGCAAAGGACAGTCGGTCGCTAACTATGGCTACACCTTC. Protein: CASKGQSVANYGYTF.

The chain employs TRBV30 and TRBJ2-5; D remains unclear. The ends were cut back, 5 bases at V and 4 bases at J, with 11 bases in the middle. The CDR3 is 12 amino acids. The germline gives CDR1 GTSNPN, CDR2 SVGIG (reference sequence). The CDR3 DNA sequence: TGTGCCTGGCTCGACCTGGGAGAGACCCAGTACTTC. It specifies CAWLDLGETQYF.

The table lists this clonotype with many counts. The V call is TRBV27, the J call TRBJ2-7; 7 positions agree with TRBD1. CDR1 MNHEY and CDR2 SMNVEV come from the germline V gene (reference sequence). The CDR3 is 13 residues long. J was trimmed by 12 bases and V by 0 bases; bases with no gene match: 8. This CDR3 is CASSLSITGTAYF. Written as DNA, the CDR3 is TGTGCCAGCAGTTTATCGATAACCGGGACAGCGTACTTC.

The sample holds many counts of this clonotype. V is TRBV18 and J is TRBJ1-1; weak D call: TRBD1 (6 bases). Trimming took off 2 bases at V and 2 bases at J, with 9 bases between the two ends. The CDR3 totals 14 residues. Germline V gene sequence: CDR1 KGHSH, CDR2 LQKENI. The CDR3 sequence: CASSPTQGNTEAFF. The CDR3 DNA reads TGTGCCAGCTCACCAACACAGGGTAACACTGAAGCTTTCTTT.

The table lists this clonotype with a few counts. The CDR3 spells CSARMGQTYGYTF. The CDR3 bases are TGCAGTGCTAGAATGGGACAGACCTATGGCTACACCTTC. The chain couples TRBV20-1 to TRBJ1-2, with 7 bases aligning to TRBD1. Trimming removed 2 bases from V and 4 bases from J; junction bases left unmatched: 4. CDR3 size: 13 residues. In germline, CDR1 is DFQATT, CDR2 SNEGSKA (reference sequence).

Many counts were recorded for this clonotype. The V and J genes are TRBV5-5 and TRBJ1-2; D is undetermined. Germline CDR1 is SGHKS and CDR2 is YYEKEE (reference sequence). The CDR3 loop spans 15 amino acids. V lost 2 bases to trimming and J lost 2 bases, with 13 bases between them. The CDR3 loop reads CASSFGYGSNYGYTF. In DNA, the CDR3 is TGTGCCAGCAGCTTTGGTTACGGATCCAACTATGGCTACACCTTC.

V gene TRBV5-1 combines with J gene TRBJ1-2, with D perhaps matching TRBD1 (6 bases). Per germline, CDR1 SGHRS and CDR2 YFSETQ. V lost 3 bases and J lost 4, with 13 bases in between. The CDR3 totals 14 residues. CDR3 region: CASSSGGGSYGYTF. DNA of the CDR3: TGCGCCAGCAGCTCTGGTGGGGGCTCCTATGGCTACACCTTC. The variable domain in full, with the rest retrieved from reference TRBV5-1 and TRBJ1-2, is KAGVTQTPRYLIKTRGQQVTLSCSPISGHRSVSWYQQTPGQGLQFLFEYFSETQRNKGNFPGRFSGRQFSNSRSEMNVSTLELGDSALYLCASSSGGGSYGYTFGSGTRLTVV.

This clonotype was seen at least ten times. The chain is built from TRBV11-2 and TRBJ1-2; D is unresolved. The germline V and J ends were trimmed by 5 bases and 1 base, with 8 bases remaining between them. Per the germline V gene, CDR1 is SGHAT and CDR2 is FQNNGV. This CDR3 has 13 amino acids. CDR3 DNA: TGTGCCAGCAGCACAGCGAATAACTATGGCTACACCTTC. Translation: CASSTANNYGYTF.

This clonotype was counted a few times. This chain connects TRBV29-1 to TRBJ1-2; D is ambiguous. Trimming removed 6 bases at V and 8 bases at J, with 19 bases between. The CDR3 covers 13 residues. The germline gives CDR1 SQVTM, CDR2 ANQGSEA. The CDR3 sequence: CSVETAASGGYTF. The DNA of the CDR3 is TGCAGCGTGGAAACAGCAGCCTCGGGAGGCTACACCTTC.

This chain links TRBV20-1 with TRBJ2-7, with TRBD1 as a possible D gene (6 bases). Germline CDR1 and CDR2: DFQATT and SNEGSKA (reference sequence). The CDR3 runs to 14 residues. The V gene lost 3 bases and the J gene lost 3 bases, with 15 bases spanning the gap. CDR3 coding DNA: TGCAGTGCTAGTCCCACTACAGGGTTCTACGAGCAGTACTTC. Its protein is CSASPTTGFYEQYF.